This TCR beta chain was sequenced for a study of control samples from healthy donors and cancer patients. Clones were read by immunoSEQ multiplex PCR, and TCRdb kept only the in-frame ones, dropping some. The sample holds 80,000 to 100,000 clones, 92% seen once. CDR1 and CDR2 (germline): MNHEY, SVGEGT. V lost 4 bases and J 4 bases, leaving 7 bases between the germline ends. The CDR3 is made up of 12 amino acids. This receptor was identified in a human donor in good health. The donor label of this sample is uncertain. Material for sequencing was blood. This chain links TRBV6-2 or TRBV6-3 with TRBJ1-2; no firm D call. As DNA, the CDR3 is TGTGCCAGCAGTTCCGCTCTCTATGGCTACACCTTC. Its translation is CASSSALYGYTF.